This T cell receptor beta chain stems from a study of cytomegalovirus exposure and HLA in healthy donors. Use of 60 Vbeta and 13 Jbeta primers characterized the PCR. Sequenced by immunoSEQ multiplex PCR; TCRdb stores in-frame clones only, minus some. The sample table sets out 60,000 to 90,000 clones. Healthy bone marrow donors supplied every sample. From germline, CDR1 is SGHTA and CDR2 FQGNSA. V was cut by 5 bases and J by 7 bases, with 18 bases left in between. The CDR3 covers 15 residues. Study-level findings and limits: Per a later analysis, about 17,000 TCR beta sequences showed association with HLA alleles at 0.05 false discovery rate. Available immune exposure information covered CMV serostatus only. Earlier analysis yielded a pattern in which most TCR beta V segments were productive about 87% or about 30% of the time.

On this clone itself: The antigen is unknown.

This chain links TRBV7-2 with TRBJ1-5; D unclear. This TCR was sampled from a woman between 40 and 55 years old in good health and CMV-seropositive. The material sequenced was PBMCs. Written as DNA, the CDR3 is TGTGCCAGCAGCCTCCTGGTTGTGATGGGCCAGCCCCAGCATTTT. Protein product: CASSLLVVMGQPQHF.